This T cell receptor beta chain emerged from a study of T-cell reconstitution after alpha-beta-depleted transplantation in children. This sample's TCRbeta library carried unique molecular identifier barcodes. Using its own MiXCR run on the PCR reads, TCRdb lists one record per CDR3 protein. The data contain fewer than 200,000 distinct CDR3 sequences, over 5.5% of them seen just once; the ten biggest clones take up more than 2.5%. The CDR3 loop spans 13 amino acids. Trimming shortened V by 3 bases and J by 4 bases, and 8 bases separated the two germline ends. Ten or more counts support this clonotype.

The clonotype originates from a human donor who donated a stem cell graft to a child with Wiskott-Aldrich syndrome. Sequences were derived from PBMCs from the stem cell graft donor, sampled from the stem cell graft. The J gene is TRBJ2-3, the V gene TRBV12-3 or TRBV12-4; D not resolved. This chain's CDR3 is CASSLVAADTQYF. The CDR3 bases are TGTGCCAGCAGTTTGGTAGCCGCAGATACGCAGTATTTT.